Sequencing of this T cell receptor (beta chain) was carried out in a study of human T cells and chemical hapten exposure (dated by TCRdb to about 2021). With respect to the entire study: For sensitization, 2% DPC in acetone was applied to a roughly 2 cm by roughly 2 cm area of upper inner arm skin. Peripheral blood TCR repertoire changes were tracked in vivo in alopecia patients during primary and secondary sensitization to the hapten diphenylcyclopropenone (DPC). Most of the patients in the cohort were female, and the cohort covered alopecia areata with under or over 50% scalp involvement, alopecia totalis and alopecia universalis. Patch testing was performed on the upper back with Finn chambers containing 0.01% DPC, and the patch tests were scored after 6 days according to International Contact Dermatitis Research Group standards. Libraries were pooled for sequencing, and variation in per-sample TCR yields was attributed mainly to small differences in library volumes within the pool. Blood samples were taken from patients before sensitization (week 0) and then at 2, 6 and about 24 weeks after DPC sensitization. Patients additionally received weekly therapeutic DPC doses to the scalp throughout the approximately 25-week study period. For TCR sequencing, blood came from approximately 29 alopecia patients at anywhere from one to four time points (pre-sensitization, 2, 6 and 24 weeks). Overall study outcomes, separate from this receptor: DPC sensitization did not change the number of TCRs with a frequency above 1 in 1000, and there was no evidence of changes in global repertoire structure. Because all patients had alopecia, a presumed autoimmune disease, the immune response of the patients might differ from that of healthy individuals. After repeated subsampling, changes were observed in the strength of the expansion versus patch-test correlation and in the threshold at which the correlation became significant. Significantly more large CDR3 similarity clusters were formed by expanded TCRs than by pre-sensitization or healthy control sets, consistent with antigen-driven responses. The number of PT1 expanded TCRs positively correlated with patch test score, significant at thresholds 8, 16 and 32 but not 4.

Per the publication, the time point label means: patch test 3, about 24 weeks after DPC sensitization. This sample's treatment or condition label indicates: therapeutic diphenylcyclopropenone sensitization with weekly scalp DPC. Blood at each patch-test visit was drawn before the patch test was applied. Eligible patients were aged 18 to 70, diagnosed with alopecia, deemed suitable for DPC therapy, and excluded if pregnant. Total RNA was isolated from unfractionated whole blood collected in Tempus Blood RNA tubes. The protocol used for the library was RACE. The instrument was a NextSeq 500. During library preparation, unique molecular identifiers were attached to individual cDNA molecules so that TCRs could be counted in a quantitative, reproducible way. Both TCR alpha and TCR beta chains were sequenced from each blood RNA sample. Regarding the original processing steps: A median of around 100,000 TCRs per sample was observed, with a range of about 23,224 to 750,000. V, J and CDR3 annotation of the TCR reads was carried out using the Decombinator software suite. For PS versus PT1 abundance plots, all samples were subsampled to the same number of TCRs (28,000). Expanded TCRs were defined as absent before sensitization and observed at least eight times at the 2-week time point. TCRdb reran the public reads through fastp at Q25 and MiXCR, keeping productive beta chains. Identical CDR3 proteins give one entry, which carries the most common genes and DNA. Here the V and J calls rest on TCRdb's processing, not on the authors' analysis. The sample data list under 200,000 distinct CDR3 sequences, and about a quarter of these were observed just once. Together, the top ten hold about 2% of the sample.

Ten or more counts support this clonotype. The specificity of this receptor is unknown. No much larger clone is present one base from it, and per-base qualities are unavailable. This sequence was found in a woman in her late teens or twenties with alopecia areata. Some clones in this sample may be carry-over from other donors' samples. The sequencing here drew on whole blood, taken in connection with sensitization to the hapten diphenylcyclopropenone (DPC).

The CDR3 protein: CSVGREINEQFF. The nucleotides are TGCAGCGTGGGCCGGGAAATAAATGAGCAGTTCTTC. The rearrangement combines TRBV29-1 with TRBJ2-1; TRBD2 could be the D gene, as 5 bases match. Its CDR3 holds 12 amino acids, cysteine through phenylalanine. Only CDR3 DNA remains: 36 bases, in frame from the first base. CDR1 and CDR2 are read off the germline V gene as SQVTM and ANQGSEA. V sheds 6 bases and J sheds 7 bases, leaving 13 bases between their ends.